What follows describes a single T cell receptor (beta chain). The target of this receptor is not known. Base qualities are not at hand, and no much larger clone is one base apart. Via the germline V gene, CDR1 is MGHRA and CDR2 YSYEKL. The CDR3 starts with the cysteine, ends with the phenylalanine, and has 15 residues. Only the CDR3 DNA stays, 45 bases, in frame from base 1. V is pared back by 1 base and J by 6 bases, with 14 bases lying between the germline termini. All donors were healthy Caucasians. Three pairs of female monozygotic twins, all aged roughly 18 to 29 years, were included in the twin cohort. CD4+ and CD8+ T cell populations were isolated with positive isolation kits from Invitrogen. The data were obtained in a study of identical twins (dated by TCRdb to 2016 to 2018). Describing the broader study: The study deep-sequenced TCR alpha and beta repertoires from monozygotic twins, unrelated adults of various ages and cord blood to test whether fetal clonotypes persist. To rule out contamination, the twin experiments were replicated at different times with different library preparation protocols.

On the study overall, not on this receptor specifically: Because the same donors could not be followed over many years, the conclusions relied on cross-sectional statistical analysis. Fewer insertions were carried by abundant cord blood beta clonotypes; a weaker similar trend was observed in young adult naive repertoires, while no such trend was observed in memory repertoires. Zero-insertion analyses could be partly confounded by invariant T cells such as MAIT and iNKT, although diverse VJ usage argued against such confounding for most clonotypes. Compared with coincidental sharing between unrelated individuals, out-of-frame TCR alpha sequences shared between twins had an excess of sequences with low generation probability. Out-of-frame TCR alpha sharing in monozygotic twins was systematically underestimated by recombination models, whereas sharing between unrelated individuals was in agreement with the recombination models. A weaker excess of twin sharing was found in beta out-of-frame sequences because the signal-to-noise ratio was lowered by fewer shared sequences.

The library relied on 5' RACE. Sequencing used an Illumina HiSeq 2000. Template switching introduced a universal primer binding site; the final cDNA contained a unique molecular identifier, enabling accurate counting of TCR cDNA molecules. Specific primers in the conserved constant-segment region were used to synthesize first-strand cDNA for TCR alpha and beta chains. To control for contamination, every cDNA library was double barcoded, receiving both a SMART-Mk sample barcode and Illumina barcodes. TruSeq adapter sequences and Illumina sample barcodes were added in two successive PCR steps. The TCR alpha and beta cDNA libraries were sequenced on the Illumina HiSeq platform using custom primers. In the original analysis: Raw reads were processed with MiGEC to extract unique molecular identifiers, and MiXCR was used to determine CDR3 positions. Recombination models were inferred per individual with the repgenHMM and IGoR tools using an EM algorithm. Shared clonotype analysis was performed with the tcR package in R, normalizing sharing by the product of cloneset sizes. Out-of-frame nonproductive sequences were analyzed to study raw recombination free of thymic and clonal selection effects. TCRdb's own reprocessing of the public reads used fastp at Q25 and MiXCR and kept productive beta chains. Rows with a matching CDR3 protein are joined into one entry that keeps the most common DNA and genes. TCRdb's processing, not the authors' own work, is the source of the V and J calls. The sample table lists about 530,000 distinct CDR3 sequences, 15% of them with a count of one. 0.35% to 0.45% of the sample is taken by the ten largest.

This sample was shared with a second study, whose subject was yellow fever vaccine responses in identical twins. As described in the second report: According to the authors, the vaccine-induced T cell response in identical twins seemed to be partly convergent and partly specific to each individual. Focusing on identical twins, the study followed the T cell clones that responded to the vaccine, and did so with precision.

The sequence was collected from a young woman in good health. What was sequenced was CD4+ T cells sorted from blood. Here the chain combines TRBV4-1 and TRBJ2-3; there is no confident call for the D gene. CDR3 protein: CASSQVYLQKDTQYF. The base sequence is TGCGCCAGCAGCCAAGTTTACCTCCAGAAGGATACGCAGTATTTT.